This section outlines one T cell receptor beta chain sequence together with its context. Its target is not known. A second PCR, run for about 7 to 11 cycles, used a sample-barcoded 5' primer plus a J-beta primer mix. TCRdb used MiXCR to reprocess the 5' RACE reads, holding one entry per CDR3 protein. The sample holds some 1 million distinct CDR3 sequences, under 55% seen once. This entry comes from a study of blood T cells in healthy people across ages. Whole-study findings and limits: Unsorted PBMCs prevented conclusive naive versus antigen-experienced comparison. Higher diversity and more naive CD4+ cells were features of long-lived donors, compared to aged donors.

The study recruited healthy Caucasian donors from Russia who were aged roughly 6 to 90. The receptor was isolated from a woman aged 60 to 75 in good health. The sequencing input was blood.

This CDR3 is CASSLGTGGNSPLHF. DNA of the CDR3: TGTGCCAGCAGCTTAGGGACTGGGGGCAATTCACCCCTCCACTTT. This chain links TRBV11-3 with TRBJ1-6, with D possibly matching TRBD1 (6 bases). From germline, CDR1 is SGHNT and CDR2 YENEEA. The V gene lost 1 base and the J gene lost 7 bases, with 11 bases spanning the gap. The length of the CDR3 is 15 residues. The entire variable domain, with the rest obtained from reference TRBV11-3 and TRBJ1-6, is as follows: EAGVVQSPRYKIIEKKQPVAFWCNPISGHNTLYWYLQNLGQGPELLIRYENEEAVDDSQLPKDRFSAERLKGVDSTLKIQPAELGDSAVYLCASSLGTGGNSPLHFGNGTRLTVT.